Presented here are 13 T cell receptor beta chains from one specimen sequenced in a study of blood T cell repertoires in COVID-19 (dated by TCRdb to the early 2020s). The library was produced with the immunoSEQ multiplex PCR assay. Drawn from immuneACCESS, this table holds only the in-frame rearrangements with V and J called that TCRdb kept. Clones are partly lost; checked studies trace under half to an unresolved V gene and leave the rest unexplained. This sample holds 310,000 or so clones; around nine tenths were observed only once. The ten largest clones represent over 1% of the sample. The specimen was peripheral blood. The receptor set was obtained from a man aged 70 or older with acute or convalescent COVID-19.

For the CDR3, the DNA is TGTGCCAGCAGGCGAGCGGGGACACATTACTACGAGCAGTACTTC. It translates to CASRRAGTHYYEQYF. The chain uses TRBV27 and TRBJ2-7, with D possibly matching TRBD2 (7 bases). Germline values: CDR1 MNHEY, CDR2 SMNVEV (reference sequence). This CDR3 has 15 residues. Between the trimmed V and J ends, which lost 6 bases and 3 bases, there was a span of 18 bases.

The rearrangement links TRBV7-2 to TRBJ2-7; D may be TRBD2 (6 bases). The CDR3 has 17 residues. Germline V lookup: CDR1 SGHTA, CDR2 FQGNSA. V lost 1 base and J 4 bases, leaving 20 bases between the germline ends. Here the CDR3 DNA reads TGTGCCAGCAGCTTAGTAAGCGGCGGCGGAGGGGTGTACGAGCAGTACTTC. It is translated as CASSLVSGGGGVYEQYF.

The chain uses TRBV6-5 and TRBJ1-4; D is unresolved. The CDR3 has 16 amino acids. CDR1 and CDR2 (germline): MNHEY, SVGAGI. Trimming cost V 4 bases and J 7 bases, with 19 bases left between them. This chain's CDR3 is CASSSRVQAGGEKLFF. CDR3 DNA: TGTGCCAGCAGTTCCCGGGTCCAGGCCGGAGGTGAAAAACTGTTTTTT.

The genes are TRBV27 and TRBJ2-3; TRBD1 matches 8 bases. Germline CDR1 and CDR2: MNHEY and SMNVEV (reference sequence). Losses at the gene ends were 6 bases for V and 6 bases for J; bases not matched to a gene: 11. This CDR3 is built from 15 residues. The CDR3 DNA reads TGTGCCAGCAGCCGGGGACAGGCCCCTTGGGATACGCAGTATTTT. Its translation: CASSRGQAPWDTQYF.

This rearrangement joins TRBV6-2 or TRBV6-3 to TRBJ2-7, with 8 positions matching TRBD2. The V and J ends lost 0 bases and 7 bases, in that order; junction bases with no gene match: 11. The length of the CDR3 is 16 residues. Germline CDR1 MNHEY, CDR2 SVGEGT. CDR3 DNA sequence: TGTGCCAGCAGTTACTCGAAAAGGCGACTAGCGAATGAGCAGTACTTC. Its protein product is CASSYSKRRLANEQYF.

The CDR3 loop is CASSILTGVETPLHF. The CDR3 coding sequence is TGTGCCAGCAGCATCCTCACAGGAGTAGAGACACCCCTCCACTTT. This chain uses TRBV7-2 with TRBJ1-6; tentatively, D is TRBD1 (5 bases). The CDR3 extends over 15 amino acids. Trimming stripped 5 bases from V and 11 bases from J, with 19 bases between. Germline loops: CDR1 SGHTA, CDR2 FQGNSA. The complete variable domain, with remaining parts taken from reference TRBV7-2 and TRBJ1-6, reads GAGVSQSPSNKVTEKGKDVELRCDPISGHTALYWYRQSLGQGLEFLIYFQGNSAPDKSGLPSDRFSAERTGGSVSTLTIQRTQQEDSAVYLCASSILTGVETPLHFGNGTRLTVT.

The table lists this clone with a count of one. This sequence joins TRBV15 and TRBJ1-4; no reliable D call. CDR1 is LNHNV, CDR2 YYDKDF, per germline (reference sequence). This CDR3 is 12 amino acids long. V lost 3 bases to trimming and J lost 7 bases, with 6 bases between them. The CDR3 is CATSRGIEKLFF. CDR3 DNA sequence: TGTGCCACCAGCAGGGGCATTGAAAAACTGTTTTTT.

The chain has TRBV28 and TRBJ1-2; tentatively, D is TRBD1 (6 bases). Germline CDR1 and CDR2: MDHEN and SYDVKM. V gave up 6 bases and J gave up 8 bases, with 13 bases separating them. This CDR3 is built from 12 residues. The CDR3 sequence is CASRSTGLGYTF. The CDR3 DNA reads TGTGCCAGCAGGTCGACAGGATTAGGCTACACCTTC.

This chain links TRBV10-1 with TRBJ2-1; 9 bases line up with TRBD2. The germline gives CDR1 WNHNN, CDR2 SYGVQD (reference sequence). This CDR3 has 14 residues. The J segment lost 2 bases and the V segment lost 6 bases, leaving 2 bases of the junction unmatched. In nucleotides, the CDR3 is TGCGCCAGCAGGGCTAGCGGGACCTACAATGAGCAGTTCTTC. Translated, it gives CASRASGTYNEQFF.

The CDR3 is CASSLGGLNTEAFF. CDR3 in DNA: TGTGCCAGCAGCCTGGGGGGGTTGAACACTGAAGCTTTCTTT. The gene calls are TRBV7-3 and TRBJ1-1; a weak D match, TRBD1 (5 bases). The ends were cut back, 5 bases at V and 0 bases at J, with 10 bases in the middle. Germline CDR1 SGHTA, CDR2 FQGTGA. The CDR3 has 14 residues.

The chain joins TRBV5-6 to TRBJ2-7, with 9 bases matching TRBD2. CDR1 and CDR2 from the germline V gene are SGHDT and YYEEEE. The CDR3 length is 12 residues. Trimming took 2 bases from V and 12 from J; bases not matched to a gene: 6. In DNA, the CDR3 is TGTGCCAGCAGCTTAGTAGCGGGGGCTCCGTACTTC. It yields the protein CASSLVAGAPYF.

The chain links TRBV19 to TRBJ2-7; D remains unclear. Trimming cost V 2 bases and J 4 bases, with 15 bases left between them. From germline, CDR1 is LNHDA and CDR2 SQIVND (reference sequence). The length of the CDR3 is 15 residues. Here the CDR3 reads CASSIIAGVPYEQYF. CDR3 DNA: TGTGCCAGTAGTATAATTGCAGGCGTTCCATACGAGCAGTACTTC.

This chain joins TRBV6-6 and TRBJ2-1; D perhaps matches TRBD2 (6 bases). The V gene's germline CDR1 is MNHNY and CDR2 SVGAGI (reference sequence). Trimming shortened V by 6 bases and J by 3 bases, and 9 bases separated the two germline ends. The CDR3 loop spans 13 amino acids. As DNA, the CDR3 is TGTGCCAGCAGGGCGGGATTCTACAATGAGCAGTTCTTC. Its protein product is CASRAGFYNEQFF.